The sequence of this TCR beta chain was determined in a study of blood T cells in healthy people across ages. The study, taken as a whole, reports: The unsorted PBMCs prevented any conclusive comparison of naive versus antigen-experienced cells. Estimates of diversity drawn from one million T cells were considered underestimates.

As to this clonotype: Its antigen is still unknown.

For the second PCR, which ran for about 6 to 11 cycles, a sample-barcoded 5' primer and a J-beta primer mix were used. TCRdb re-analysed the 5' RACE reads in MiXCR, keeping a single row per CDR3 protein. The sample shows more than 1,400,000 distinct CDR3 sequences, roughly 40% of them seen only once. Donors gave 8.5 to 10 milliliters of peripheral blood apiece. Germline V gene data show CDR1 as SNHLY and CDR2 as FYNNEI. The CDR3 contains 13 residues. Trimming pared 8 bases from V and 5 bases from J, leaving 10 bases between. The chain carries TRBV2 and TRBJ1-6; no reliable D call. This clonotype originated in a woman aged 18-30 years in good health. Sequenced input: blood. The CDR3 region is CASHSGNNSPLHF. The CDR3 DNA follows: TGTGCCAGCCACAGCGGGAATAATTCACCCCTCCACTTT.